The T cell receptor beta chain under discussion was sequenced for a study of cytomegalovirus exposure and HLA in healthy donors. This PCR relied on a set of 60 Vbeta primers and 13 Jbeta primers. Generated by immunoSEQ multiplex PCR, the TCRdb table keeps only in-frame clones and is missing some. Among 180,000 or so clones listed, around 80% were seen once. This clone was found a few times. Unmatched junction bases numbered 7, after V lost 7 bases and J lost 5 bases. Germline V CDR1 and CDR2: LNHNV, YYDKDF (reference sequence). The CDR3 sequence is 13 residues long. This chain links TRBV15 with TRBJ1-1; 7 bases match TRBD1. The clonotype was recovered from a woman in her thirties in good health and CMV-seropositive. Sequencing input: PBMCs. The CDR3 DNA follows: TGTGCCACCACAAGACAGGGTGGGACTGAAGCTTTCTTT. This gives the protein CATTRQGGTEAFF. Complete variable domain (other parts from reference TRBV15 and TRBJ1-1): DAMVIQNPRYQVTQFGKPVTLSCSQTLNHNVMYWYQQKSSQAPKLLFHYYDKDFNNEADTPDNFQSRRPNTSFCFLDIRSPGLGDTAMYLCATTRQGGTEAFFGQGTRLTVV.